These 23 T cell receptor beta chains were sequenced from one sample in a study of T cells and Merkel cell carcinoma outcomes. The repertoire was sequenced with immunoSEQ multiplex PCR; TCRdb's copy has only in-frame clones and lacks some. Here the sample spans 4,000 to 5,000 clones, roughly 92% being singletons. The sequenced sample was tumor tissue from Merkel cell carcinoma. The origin of the receptors is a human donor with Merkel cell carcinoma.

The chain links TRBV30 to TRBJ1-2; the D gene is possibly TRBD1 (5 bases). V lost 8 bases, J lost 6 bases, and 22 bases lay in between. The CDR3 is 14 amino acids. Germline V gives CDR1 GTSNPN, CDR2 SVGIG (reference sequence). The CDR3 loop is CAPSVPGMGHGYTF. Written as DNA, the CDR3 is TGTGCCCCTAGCGTCCCAGGGATGGGTCATGGCTACACCTTC. Full variable domain (missing parts from reference TRBV30 and TRBJ1-2): SQTIHQWPATLVQPVGSPLSLECTVEGTSNPNLYWYRQAAGRGLQLLFYSVGIGQISSEVPQNLSASRPQDRQFILSSKKLLLSDSGFYLCAPSVPGMGHGYTFGSGTRLTVV.

This sequence joins TRBV10-1 and TRBJ2-2; no firm D call. From germline, CDR1 is WNHNN and CDR2 SYGVQD (reference sequence). The V end lost 4 bases, the J end lost 6 bases, and 6 bases lay between the germline ends. The CDR3 sequence is 12 residues long. This CDR3 is CASSVQSGELFF. In nucleotides, the CDR3 is TGCGCCAGCAGTGTTCAGTCCGGGGAGCTGTTTTTT.

This chain connects TRBV7-3 to TRBJ2-5; possibly TRBD1 for D (7 bases). Trimming left V 2 bases short and J 7 bases short, with 11 bases between. Germline V CDR1 and CDR2: SGHTA, FQGTGA. This CDR3 has 13 amino acids. The CDR3 protein is CASSLGRGATQYF. In DNA form, the CDR3 reads TGTGCCAGCAGCTTAGGCAGGGGGGCGACCCAGTACTTC.

The chain recombines TRBV18 with TRBJ1-4; tentative D call: TRBD1 (5 bases). The germline CDR1 and CDR2 sequences are KGHSH and LQKENI. CDR3 size: 14 residues. V gave up 6 bases and J gave up 3 bases, with 11 bases separating them. CDR3 sequence reads: CASSPGQSNEKLFF. The CDR3 DNA is TGTGCCAGCTCTCCGGGGCAGTCTAATGAAAAACTGTTTTTT.

V usage is TRBV7-2 and J usage is TRBJ2-7, with 11 bases aligning to TRBD1. J lost 3 bases, V lost 2 bases, and 6 bases had no gene match. Germline CDR1 SGHTA, CDR2 FQGNSA. The CDR3 runs to 16 residues. DNA of the CDR3: TGTGCCAGCAGCTTACAGGGGGGACAGGGGGACTACGAGCAGTACTTC. Translating gives CASSLQGGQGDYEQYF. The full variable domain, rest sourced from reference TRBV7-2 and TRBJ2-7, is GAGVSQSPSNKVTEKGKDVELRCDPISGHTALYWYRQSLGQGLEFLIYFQGNSAPDKSGLPSDRFSAERTGGSVSTLTIQRTQQEDSAVYLCASSLQGGQGDYEQYFGPGTRLTVT.

This clone has a handful of counts. This rearrangement joins TRBV7-3 to TRBJ2-7, with a tentative D call TRBD2 (5 bases). This CDR3 comprises 15 residues. Germline assignment: CDR1 SGHTA and CDR2 FQGTGA. The V end lost 5 bases, the J end lost 6 bases, and 20 bases lay between the germline ends. Written as DNA, the CDR3 is TGTGCCAGCAGCCAAACGGGCCTATCAGAGGGCGAGCAGTACTTC. It yields the protein CASSQTGLSEGEQYF. Supplemented by reference TRBV7-3 and TRBJ2-7, the full variable domain reads GAGVSQTPSNKVTEKGKYVELRCDPISGHTALYWYRQSLGQGPEFLIYFQGTGAADDSGLPNDRFFAVRPEGSVSTLKIQRTERGDSAVYLCASSQTGLSEGEQYFGPGTRLTVT.

The V call is TRBV5-1, the J call TRBJ1-1; no firm D call. Germline values: CDR1 SGHRS, CDR2 YFSETQ. V was shortened by 3 bases and J by 1 base, with 16 bases between the two germline ends. This CDR3 comprises 16 residues. The CDR3 reads CASSWVGRGKNTEAFF. CDR3 in DNA: TGCGCCAGCAGCTGGGTAGGCAGAGGGAAGAACACTGAAGCTTTCTTT.

A single count supports this clone. The rearrangement joins TRBV28 to TRBJ2-2; 8 bases are shared with TRBD1. Trimming cost V 10 bases and J 7 bases; bases outside gene matches: 11. The CDR3 covers 14 residues. Germline V gene data show CDR1 as MDHEN and CDR2 as SYDVKM. The CDR3 DNA reads as TGTGCCACCGGCGCAGGGGGCCGGGTCGGGGAGCTGTTTTTT. This translates into CATGAGGRVGELFF.

This clone was seen a few times. J is TRBJ2-1 and V is TRBV9, with D unclear. V gave up 3 bases and J gave up 0 bases, with 7 bases separating them. This CDR3 is 14 amino acids long. Looked up from germline, CDR1 is SGDLS and CDR2 is YYNGEE. CDR3 region: CASSGFSSYNEQFF. The CDR3 DNA is TGTGCCAGCAGCGGGTTTAGCTCCTACAATGAGCAGTTCTTC.

The CDR3 DNA reads as TGTGCCAGCAGCTTCCAGGGGGCGCCCGCAACCTACGAGCAGTACTTC. This sequence encodes CASSFQGAPATYEQYF. This rearrangement joins TRBV7-2 to TRBJ2-7; 8 bases line up with TRBD1. Germline-derived CDR1 and CDR2 are SGHTA and FQGNSA. J was trimmed by 2 bases and V by 3 bases; bases with no gene match: 9. This CDR3 has 16 residues.

The gene calls are TRBV9 and TRBJ1-2, with TRBD1 as a possible D gene (5 bases). V was clipped by 0 bases and J by 8 bases, with 20 bases between them. The CDR3 contains 16 residues. CDR1 is SGDLS and CDR2 is YYNGEE in the germline V gene. This CDR3 reads CASSVANWGPGRGYTF. The CDR3 bases are TGTGCCAGCAGCGTAGCGAACTGGGGCCCCGGCCGGGGCTACACCTTC.

V and J are TRBV2 and TRBJ1-2, with D tentatively TRBD1 (6 bases). With 2 bases removed from V and 6 bases from J, the gap between germline ends came to 13 bases. Germline CDR1 is SNHLY and CDR2 is FYNNEI. The CDR3 is made up of 14 amino acids. CDR3 nucleotides: TGTGCCAGCAGTGAATATCCAGGGGATAATGGCTACACCTTC. This gives the protein CASSEYPGDNGYTF.

The gene calls are TRBV6-5 and TRBJ2-5; 8 nucleotides align to TRBD2. V shed 6 bases, J shed 5 bases, and the junction held 11 bases outside the gene matches. The germline gives CDR1 MNHEY, CDR2 SVGAGI. There are 15 residues in the CDR3. The CDR3 spells CASSPTPGGEETQYF. The CDR3 nucleotides are TGTGCCAGCAGCCCCACTCCGGGGGGGGAGGAGACCCAGTACTTC.

The J gene is TRBJ1-5, the V gene TRBV4-1; a possible D gene is TRBD1 (6 bases). The germline V gene has CDR1 MGHRA and CDR2 YSYEKL. This CDR3 has 13 residues. V lost 4 bases to trimming and J lost 8 bases, with 12 bases between them. This CDR3 is CASSPGVGEPQHF. The CDR3 coding sequence is TGCGCCAGCAGCCCAGGGGTCGGGGAGCCCCAGCATTTT.

The chain couples TRBV6-4 to TRBJ2-2; no clear D gene. Looked up from germline, CDR1 is MRHNA and CDR2 is SNTAGT. V shed 2 bases and J shed 1 base, with 5 bases lying between them. The CDR3 length is 14 residues. In nucleotides, the CDR3 is TGTGCCAGCAGTGACGGATTGAACACCGGGGAGCTGTTTTTT. It encodes CASSDGLNTGELFF.

V gene TRBV2 combines with J gene TRBJ1-5; D not certain. Per germline, CDR1 SNHLY and CDR2 FYNNEI. The CDR3 contains 15 residues. V lost 4 bases and J lost 1, with 11 bases in between. As DNA, the CDR3 is TGTGCCAGCAGTGTAAACAGACCCAGCAATCAGCCCCAGCATTTT. It encodes CASSVNRPSNQPQHF.

The chain couples TRBV10-2 to TRBJ2-3; D is perhaps TRBD1 (5 bases). Germline lookup yields CDR1 WSHSY and CDR2 SAAADI. The germline V and J ends were trimmed by 5 bases and 8 bases, with 14 bases remaining between them. The CDR3 consists of 13 residues. The CDR3 reads CASSLTAAGTQYF. CDR3 sequence (DNA): TGCGCCAGCAGTCTGACAGCCGCAGGTACGCAGTATTTT.

This chain connects TRBV6-6 to TRBJ1-5; D is perhaps TRBD1 (5 bases). Trimming removed 4 bases at V and 4 bases at J, with 11 bases between. Germline V CDR1 and CDR2: MNHNY, SVGAGI (reference sequence). The CDR3 length is 14 residues. For the CDR3, the DNA is TGTGCCAGCAGTTCGACTGCAGGGAATCAGCCCCAGCATTTT. As protein: CASSSTAGNQPQHF.

The rearrangement links TRBV11-2 to TRBJ2-5, with TRBD2 identical over 7 bases. The junction had 4 bases not matched to a gene; V was cut back by 1 base and J by 5 bases. The CDR3 extends over 14 amino acids. In germline, CDR1 is SGHAT, CDR2 FQNNGV. The CDR3 DNA follows: TGTGCCAGCAGCTTAGGAAACGGGGGGGAGACCCAGTACTTC. The encoded protein is CASSLGNGGETQYF.

V is TRBV5-6 and J is TRBJ2-7; 9 bases agree with TRBD1. CDR3 length: 17 amino acids. The germline CDR1 and CDR2 sequences are SGHDT and YYEEEE. Losses at the gene ends were 4 bases for V and 5 bases for J; bases not matched to a gene: 16. CDR3 residues: CASSGGGTGQFQHEQYF. The CDR3 DNA reads TGTGCCAGCAGCGGAGGAGGGACAGGGCAATTCCAGCACGAGCAGTACTTC. Looking up the rest from reference TRBV5-6 and TRBJ2-7 gives the full variable domain: DAGVTQSPTHLIKTRGQQVTLRCSPKSGHDTVSWYQQALGQGPQFIFQYYEEEERQRGNFPDRFSGHQFPNYSSELNVNALLLGDSALYLCASSGGGTGQFQHEQYFGPGTRLTVT.

J is TRBJ2-5 and V is TRBV18, with 7 bases identical to TRBD2. V was clipped by 8 bases and J by 1 base; unmatched bases: 4. Per the germline V gene, CDR1 is KGHSH and CDR2 is LQKENI. The CDR3 has 13 amino acids. As DNA, the CDR3 is TGTGCCAGCAAGCGGGGCTCCCAAGAGACCCAGTACTTC. Translating it yields CASKRGSQETQYF.

The gene calls are TRBV20-1 and TRBJ1-1; D uncertain. V dropped 2 bases and J dropped 7 bases, with 8 bases sitting between them. The CDR3 runs 11 residues. Germline V gene data show CDR1 as DFQATT and CDR2 as SNEGSKA (reference sequence). This chain's CDR3 is CSARSRGEAFF. The CDR3 bases are TGCAGTGCTAGATCACGGGGTGAAGCTTTCTTT.

This rearrangement joins TRBV4-1 to TRBJ2-1; no clear D gene. The CDR3 length is 11 residues. The V and J ends lost 0 bases and 9 bases respectively, with 3 bases between them. Per the germline V gene, CDR1 is MGHRA and CDR2 is YSYEKL. The CDR3 coding sequence is TGCGCCAGCAGCCAAGAAGGTGAGCAGTTCTTC. Encoded protein: CASSQEGEQFF.